One sample yielded the 12 T cell receptor beta chains listed below, sequenced in a study of tumor-infiltrating lymphocytes in oesophageal squamous cell carcinoma. TCRdb reprocessed the PCR reads with MiXCR, giving one entry per CDR3 protein. The top ten clones hold around two fifths of a sample with 17,000 or so distinct CDR3 sequences, roughly 50% of them seen once. Source material: normal esophageal tissue next to the tumor. These receptors were taken from a female donor with esophageal squamous cell carcinoma.

Turning to this clonotype: An end of the junction does not agree with germline; a read error may underlie this. The chain joins TRBV10-2 to TRBJ2-3; possible D gene TRBD2, 6 bases. There are 13 residues in the CDR3. From germline, CDR1 is WSHSY and CDR2 SAAADI. The CDR3 loop reads CACFRDSTDTQYF. CDR3 sequence (DNA): TGTGCCTGCTTCAGGGACTCCACAGATACGCAGTATTTT.

V gene TRBV7-3 combines with J gene TRBJ2-3, with D possibly matching TRBD1 (6 bases). Trimming stripped 8 bases from V and 2 bases from J, with 11 bases between. Germline values: CDR1 SGHTA, CDR2 FQGTGA. The CDR3 extends over 13 amino acids. CDR3 sequence: CASRNRDTDTQYF. As DNA, the CDR3 is TGTGCCAGCCGGAACAGGGACACAGATACGCAGTATTTT.

Points on this clonotype: A read error is likely, as this CDR3 ends without the conserved phenylalanine or tryptophan. Because the CDR3's place on the DNA is in doubt, the DNA is left out and the CDR3 is given as listed by TCRdb. The chain is built from TRBV6-1 and TRBJ2-7; the listed D gene, TRBD2, was not tested against the DNA. The CDR3 is 17 residues long, counting both termini. Germline V CDR1 and CDR2: MNHNS, SASEGT. The CDR3 is CASSASTTRNYGYTFGS.

The chain couples TRBV7-6 to TRBJ1-1; D uncertain. CDR1 is SGHVS, CDR2 FNYEAQ, per germline. The CDR3 has 13 residues. Trimming shortened V by 5 bases and J by 1 base, and 8 bases separated the two germline ends. The CDR3 region is CASSQDTNTEAFF. Written as DNA, the CDR3 is TGTGCCAGCAGCCAAGACACGAACACTGAAGCTTTCTTT.

This clonotype was recorded many times. The chain joins TRBV7-2 to TRBJ1-5, with no clear D. V lost 0 bases, J lost 4 bases, and 4 bases lay in between. This CDR3 comprises 13 residues. Looked up from germline, CDR1 is SGHTA and CDR2 is FQGNSA. CDR3 region: CASSLAKNQPQHF. The DNA for the CDR3 is TGTGCCAGCAGCTTAGCGAAGAATCAGCCCCAGCATTTT.

The chain couples TRBV7-6 to TRBJ2-3, with 12 nucleotides matching TRBD2. Germline V lookup: CDR1 SGHVS, CDR2 FNYEAQ. Trimming removed 5 bases from V and 1 base from J; junction bases left unmatched: 10. This CDR3 has 18 amino acids. CDR3 in DNA: TGTGCCAGCAGCCCCCGGGGACTAGCGGGTTCGCGCACAGATACGCAGTATTTT. Encoded protein: CASSPRGLAGSRTDTQYF.

The V call is TRBV6-1, the J call TRBJ2-7, with 12 bases that match TRBD2. The CDR3 is 14 amino acids. J gave up 12 bases and V 5 bases, and 11 bases lay outside the gene matches. Germline CDR1 reads MNHNS; CDR2 reads SASEGT. CDR3 region: CASSYWRLAGVRYF. The CDR3 DNA reads TGTGCCAGCAGTTATTGGAGACTAGCGGGAGTTCGGTACTTC.

This clonotype occurred many times. The V gene is TRBV7-9, the J gene TRBJ2-7, with D perhaps matching TRBD2 (5 bases). V lost 2 bases and J lost 6, with 14 bases in between. The CDR3 spans 14 residues. CDR1 and CDR2 (germline): SEHNR, FQNEAQ (reference sequence). This chain's CDR3 is CASSLRSSSSEQYF. The DNA of the CDR3 is TGTGCCAGCAGCTTACGGTCTAGCTCGAGCGAGCAGTACTTC.

The chain couples TRBV6-1 to TRBJ2-5; 10 bases are shared with TRBD1. The end of the DNA is better explained by TRBJ2-1, so the J call may be wrong. Germline V gives CDR1 MNHNS, CDR2 SASEGT. This CDR3 region has 15 residues. The CDR3 DNA follows: TGTGCCAGCAGTAGGGGACAGGGGATGCGAGATGAGCAGTTCTTC. Protein product: CASSRGQGMRDEQFF.

In its sample, this clonotype was seen a few times. One base away lies a much larger clone, so this may be a sequencing read error. The chain joins TRBV14 to TRBJ2-4, with 8 positions matching TRBD1. The ends lost 4 bases at V and 13 bases at J; junction bases unmatched: 15. Germline V gives CDR1 SGHDN, CDR2 FVKESK. The CDR3 totals 15 residues. As DNA, the CDR3 is TGTGCCAGCAGCCTTCCCGGGACAGGTTACAATGAGCAGTACTTC. This encodes CASSLPGTGYNEQYF.

This clonotype was found once. The chain couples TRBV11-3 to TRBJ2-7; the D gene is possibly TRBD2 (8 bases). The J call is uncertain, as TRBJ2-1 better fits the DNA end. Germline-derived CDR1 and CDR2 are SGHNT and YENEEA. The CDR3 extends over 17 amino acids. CDR3 sequence: CASSLERGLAGYNEQFF. Here the CDR3 DNA reads TGTGCCAGCAGCTTAGAGAGGGGGCTAGCGGGCTACAATGAGCAGTTCTTC.

A note on this clonotype: No conserved phenylalanine or tryptophan ends this CDR3, so it is likely a read error. The DNA is left out, because the CDR3 cannot be placed on it with certainty; the CDR3 is given as TCRdb lists it. CDR3 loop: CAISAIREEGYEQYFGA. The chain recombines TRBV10-3 with TRBJ2-6; TRBD2 is the table's D call, not checked against the DNA. CDR1 and CDR2 from the germline V gene are ENHRY and SYGVKD. The CDR3 length is 17 residues, termini included.